This T cell receptor (beta chain) was sequenced for a study of post-analysis software for immune sequencing data (dated by TCRdb to 2013 to 2016). A note on the overall study: Recorded disease courses included relapsing-remitting, secondary progressive and progressive-relapsing multiple sclerosis, with some patients lacking subtype annotation. The patient repertoires were set against eleven to twelve previously published healthy control repertoires from donors whose ages ranged from about 6 to 25 years. A subset of samples was prepared in parallel using single-end sample barcoding, then pooled and co-amplified after Illumina adapter ligation.

The CDR1 and CDR2 encoded by the germline V gene (reference sequence) are DFQATT and SNEGSKA. From the cysteine through the phenylalanine, the CDR3 covers 13 amino acids. The CDR3 DNA has 39 bases and is translated from base 1. At the junction V is shortened by 3 bases and J by 0 bases, with 9 bases in between. The table lists this clonotype with a few counts. The antigen this receptor binds is unknown. No base quality values were provided; no much bigger clone lies one nucleotide off. TCR beta repertoires were profiled from peripheral blood of over 10 young patients with multiple sclerosis to demonstrate the VDJtools post-analysis software. The patients with multiple sclerosis were children and adolescents between roughly 6 and 17 years of age. The study at large found these results: Significantly higher frequencies in patients than in controls were found for about 5 TRBV segments, including TRBV5-6, TRBV5-1 and TRBV20-1. Multiple sclerosis patients had significantly lower normalized Chao1 diversity than controls, a result that suggests substantial peripheral T-cell clonal expansion. The control group was slightly older than the multiple sclerosis patient group. Direct clustering with F measure showed strong co-clustering of samples prepared in the same batch, prompting a batch-effect correction.

Libraries were prepared through PCR. Sequencing took place on an Illumina HiSeq 2500. To reduce PCR and sequencing biases, unique molecular identifiers were incorporated into the TCR beta cDNA libraries. Per 1 to 10 million input T cells, some 500,000 cDNA molecules were obtained, such that each molecule approximated one T cell. The same protocol used for the earlier healthy control dataset was applied to prepare and sequence the patient libraries. Samples belonging to the same batch were prepared together, multiplexed and sequenced on a shared HiSeq lane. The source study handled its data this way. Raw barcoded reads were processed with MIGEC, and single-read molecular identifier groups were discarded before consensus assembly and CDR3 extraction. Clonotype tables were post-analysed with VDJtools, normalizing diversity by down-sampling all datasets to the smallest sample size. To correct batch-related cross-sample contamination, repertoire overlap clustering matched CDR3 amino acid sequences but not nucleotide sequences. The public reads were reprocessed in TCRdb via fastp at Q25 and MiXCR, keeping in-frame beta chains. CDR3 protein sequences are deduplicated, and each keeps its most common genes and DNA. V and J calls and clone size were set by TCRdb, not the authors. A total of about 460,000 distinct CDR3 sequences appear in this sample, 40% to 55% of them only once. The ten largest clonotypes hold about 12% of the sample.

Sequencing was done on a sample of blood. The chain was built from TRBV20-1 and TRBJ2-7; too little of a D gene remains to name it. This sequence was found in a girl aged 5 to 17 with multiple sclerosis. The CDR3 is CSASTDHSYEQYF. The sequence in DNA is TGCAGTGCTAGCACGGATCACTCCTACGAGCAGTACTTC.